The TCR beta chain under discussion was sequenced for a study of T cells after posttransplantation cyclophosphamide. V was clipped by 4 bases and J by 2 bases; unmatched bases: 7. This CDR3 contains 15 residues. Germline V gene sequence: CDR1 MNHNS, CDR2 SASEGT. Worth noting for this clone: The antigen remains unidentified.

Study observations and caveats: Tissue-infiltrating T cells from skin or gut overlapped little with blood T cells. Recipient CMV seropositivity and CMV reactivation strongly tracked TRB clonality.

The protocol was immunoSEQ multiplex PCR, while the TCRdb copy is restricted to in-frame clones and leaves out a portion. Of tens of thousands of clones in the sample, around nine tenths are singletons; the top ten hold 15%. The receptor comes from a woman between 35 and 50 years old with a blood cancer, CMV-positive, and with a related stem cell donor. The source material was PBMCs. The V call is TRBV6-1, the J call TRBJ2-7; 8 bases are shared with TRBD1. The CDR3 coding sequence is TGTGCCAGCAGTGCGACCGGGACAGGAGCCTACGAGCAGTACTTC. Its translation: CASSATGTGAYEQYF.